This TCR beta chain originates from a study of blood T cells in healthy people across ages. This clonotype was counted a few times. The CDR3 is made up of 13 amino acids. Germline values: CDR1 SGDLS, CDR2 YYNGEE. Trimming took off 4 bases at V and 14 bases at J, with 19 bases between the two ends. PCR was performed a second time for about 7 to 12 cycles using a sample-barcoded 5' primer and a J-beta primer mix. TCRdb passed the 5' RACE reads through MiXCR, listing each CDR3 protein once. The data contain more than 1 million distinct CDR3 sequences, more than 40% of them singletons. The sample consisted of blood. The origin of this receptor is a woman in her sixties or seventies in good health. The rearrangement uses TRBV9 and TRBJ2-4; D is unresolved. The CDR3 region is CASSPTGEIRKYF. The CDR3 nucleotides are TGTGCCAGCAGCCCAACCGGAGAGATTCGGAAGTACTTC.